Below, 2 T cell receptor beta chains from the same sample are listed, as sequenced in a study of response to subunit inactivated influenza vaccine (dated by TCRdb to between 2018 and 2020). Receptors were amplified or captured by RT-PCR. The run used an Illumina HiSeq 2500. TCRdb passed the public sequencing reads through fastp at Q25 and MiXCR, retaining productive beta sequences. Rows with one shared CDR3 protein collapse into an entry with the most common genes and DNA. The sample profile shows 550,000 to 800,000 distinct CDR3 sequences; around a sixth of them were found once. The ten largest make up 11% of the sample. Sequences were derived from PBMCs from blood, sampled less than 13 days after vaccination. All receptors come from a man aged 50 to 59 who received an inactivated influenza vaccine. Donor details come from another sample of the same person, matched by shared clones.

This chain links TRBV20-1 with TRBJ2-3; 10 bases agree with TRBD2. CDR3 size: 15 residues. The J segment lost 1 base and the V segment lost 4 bases, leaving 5 bases of the junction unmatched. Per germline, CDR1 DFQATT and CDR2 SNEGSKA (reference sequence). In nucleotides, the CDR3 is TGCAGTGCTAAAACCGGGACTAGCGGCACAGATACGCAGTATTTT. Its protein product is CSAKTGTSGTDTQYF.

A few counts support this clonotype. V usage is TRBV6-5 and J usage is TRBJ2-1; D is possibly TRBD2 (5 bases). Per germline, CDR1 MNHEY and CDR2 SVGAGI. The CDR3 is 17 residues long. Between the trimmed V and J ends, which lost 3 bases and 2 bases, there was a span of 17 bases. CDR3 in amino acids: CASSYGLGAAPYNEQFF. The CDR3 DNA follows: TGTGCCAGCAGTTATGGTCTGGGAGCAGCGCCCTACAATGAGCAGTTCTTC.